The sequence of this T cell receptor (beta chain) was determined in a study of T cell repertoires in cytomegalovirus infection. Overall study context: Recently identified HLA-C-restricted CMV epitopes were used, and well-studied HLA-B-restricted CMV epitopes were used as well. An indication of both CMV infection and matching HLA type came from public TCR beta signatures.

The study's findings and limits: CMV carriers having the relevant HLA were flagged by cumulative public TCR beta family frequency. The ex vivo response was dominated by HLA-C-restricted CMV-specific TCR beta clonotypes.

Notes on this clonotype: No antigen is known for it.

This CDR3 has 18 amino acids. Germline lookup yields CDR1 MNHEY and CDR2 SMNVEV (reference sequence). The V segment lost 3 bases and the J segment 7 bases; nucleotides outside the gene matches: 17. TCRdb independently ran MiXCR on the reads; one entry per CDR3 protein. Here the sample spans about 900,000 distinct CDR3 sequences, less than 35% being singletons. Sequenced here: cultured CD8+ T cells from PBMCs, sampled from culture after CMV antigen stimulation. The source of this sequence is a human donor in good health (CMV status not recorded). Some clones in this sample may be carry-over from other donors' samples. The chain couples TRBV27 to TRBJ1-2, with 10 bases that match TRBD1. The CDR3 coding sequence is TGTGCCAGCAGTTTTGCTAGGGACAGGGGCCTACAGGATCTTGGCTACACCTTC. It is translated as CASSFARDRGLQDLGYTF.